These 30 T cell receptor beta chains came from one sample sequenced in a study of T cell responses to AZD1222 COVID-19 vaccine. The data were produced by immunoSEQ multiplex PCR, yet TCRdb's version contains in-frame clones alone and is incomplete. The sample holds roughly 80,000 clones, approximately 91% seen once. The sample was peripheral blood, taken on day 0 of MenACWY control vaccination. The receptor source for this set is an adult in good health.

This clone came up once. V and J are TRBV7-3 and TRBJ2-6; 9 nucleotides line up with TRBD1. CDR3 length: 18 amino acids. Germline V CDR1 and CDR2: SGHTA, FQGTGA. V was clipped by 1 base and J by 0 bases; unmatched bases: 4. CDR3 region: CASSLIGTGSSGANVLTF. The CDR3 DNA reads TGTGCCAGCAGCTTAATTGGGACAGGGAGCTCTGGGGCCAACGTCCTGACTTTC.

This clone was observed a single time. This chain connects TRBV28 to TRBJ2-7; possible D gene TRBD2, 5 bases. CDR1 MDHEN and CDR2 SYDVKM come from the germline V gene. V was pared by 6 bases and J by 1 base, with 10 bases between. The length of the CDR3 is 13 residues. For the CDR3, the DNA is TGTGCCAGCAGAACGGGGATTTCCTACGAGCAGTACTTC. Protein sequence: CASRTGISYEQYF. The full variable domain, completed using reference TRBV28 and TRBJ2-7, is DVKVTQSSRYLVKRTGEKVFLECVQDMDHENMFWYRQDPGLGLRLIYFSYDVKMKEKGDIPEGYSVSREKKERFSLILESASTNQTSMYLCASRTGISYEQYFGPGTRLTVT.

V and J are TRBV27 and TRBJ2-7, with D tentatively TRBD1 (6 bases). Trimming left V 1 base short and J 4 bases short, with 8 bases between. Germline V gives CDR1 MNHEY, CDR2 SMNVEV (reference sequence). This CDR3 comprises 13 residues. CDR3 in amino acids: CASSLLQGYEQYF. In DNA, the CDR3 is TGTGCCAGCAGTTTATTACAGGGTTACGAGCAGTACTTC.

The genes are TRBV19 and TRBJ1-2; a possible D gene is TRBD1 (5 bases). Germline lookup yields CDR1 LNHDA and CDR2 SQIVND (reference sequence). V lost 6 bases and J 1 base, leaving 15 bases between the germline ends. CDR3 size: 15 residues. CDR3 region: CASRRGAGDNYGYTF. The CDR3 DNA is TGTGCCAGTAGGAGGGGCGCGGGGGATAACTATGGCTACACCTTC.

The chain has TRBV19 and TRBJ2-2; 9 positions agree with TRBD1. This CDR3 has 15 amino acids. Losses at the gene ends were 4 bases for V and 3 bases for J; bases not matched to a gene: 3. Germline V gene sequence: CDR1 LNHDA, CDR2 SQIVND (reference sequence). The CDR3 sequence: CASSKGTGYTGELFF. CDR3 bases: TGTGCCAGTAGTAAAGGGACAGGGTACACCGGGGAGCTGTTTTTT.

The CDR3 DNA sequence: TGTGCCAGCAGTTACTCGGTTGTAGGACATGACGAAAAACTGTTTTTT. Translated: CASSYSVVGHDEKLFF. V gene TRBV6-2 or TRBV6-3 combines with J gene TRBJ1-4; D is perhaps TRBD1 (5 bases). V was pared by 0 bases and J by 8 bases, with 16 bases between. CDR3 length equals 16 residues. From germline, CDR1 is MNHEY and CDR2 SVGEGT.

V and J are TRBV4-1 and TRBJ1-4; 8 nucleotides agree with TRBD1. The ends lost 5 bases at V and 8 bases at J; junction bases unmatched: 10. In germline, CDR1 is MGHRA, CDR2 YSYEKL. The CDR3 runs 15 residues. This CDR3 is CASSYQQGAGEKLFF. CDR3 nucleotide sequence: TGCGCCAGCAGCTATCAGCAGGGGGCCGGAGAAAAACTGTTTTTT.

The chain couples TRBV27 to TRBJ1-1; TRBD1 might be the D (6 bases). The CDR3 runs 13 residues. The germline V gene has CDR1 MNHEY and CDR2 SMNVEV (reference sequence). The V gene lost 6 bases and the J gene lost 6 bases, with 14 bases spanning the gap. CDR3 nucleotides: TGTGCCAGCAGACTAGGGGGGGGTGCTGAAGCTTTCTTT. Amino acid sequence: CASRLGGGAEAFF.

The rearrangement joins TRBV7-6 to TRBJ2-1; 9 bases align to TRBD1. The germline V gene encodes CDR1 SGHVS and CDR2 FNYEAQ. The CDR3 has 14 amino acids. With 5 bases clipped from V and 8 bases from J, the junction kept 7 bases outside the gene matches. The CDR3 DNA is TGTGCCAGCAGCCTACAGGGGGCTAAGGATGAGCAGTTCTTC. Its translation is CASSLQGAKDEQFF.

V and J are TRBV7-9 and TRBJ1-6; no firm D call. Germline CDR1 reads SEHNR; CDR2 reads FQNEAQ (reference sequence). The V end was cut by 4 bases, the J end by 7 bases, with 17 bases between. The CDR3 length is 16 residues. CDR3 sequence: CASSSRGGFPNSPLHF. CDR3 DNA sequence: TGTGCCAGCAGCTCCCGGGGAGGGTTCCCAAATTCACCCCTCCACTTT.

This clone has just one count. The chain employs TRBV30 and TRBJ1-6, with 7 nucleotides matching TRBD1. The CDR3 spans 13 residues. The germline V gene has CDR1 GTSNPN and CDR2 SVGIG (reference sequence). Losses at the gene ends were 4 bases for V and 4 bases for J; bases not matched to a gene: 1. The DNA for the CDR3 is TGTGCCTGGACGGGACAGTATAATTCACCCCTCCACTTT. Translated: CAWTGQYNSPLHF.

The chain links TRBV7-9 to TRBJ1-2, with a possible D match to TRBD1 (5 bases). Germline V gives CDR1 SEHNR, CDR2 FQNEAQ (reference sequence). V was shortened by 5 bases and J by 4 bases, with 14 bases between the two germline ends. The length of the CDR3 is 14 residues. The CDR3 DNA sequence: TGTGCCAGCAGCCAAGACAGTAGGGTCTATGGCTACACCTTC. It yields the protein CASSQDSRVYGYTF.

Only one count was recorded for this clone. CDR3 sequence reads: CASSSPGLGDTEAFF. The CDR3 DNA is TGTGCCAGCAGTTCCCCGGGCCTCGGGGACACTGAAGCTTTCTTT. The chain couples TRBV27 to TRBJ1-1; D is ambiguous. Trimming cost V 4 bases and J 3 bases, with 15 bases left between them. The length of the CDR3 is 15 residues. In germline, CDR1 is MNHEY, CDR2 SMNVEV (reference sequence).

The V gene is TRBV5-1, the J gene TRBJ1-1; 7 bases fit TRBD1. Germline lookup yields CDR1 SGHRS and CDR2 YFSETQ. This CDR3 region has 14 residues. J gave up 4 bases and V 0 bases, and 3 bases lay outside the gene matches. The CDR3 protein is CASSLVGGGTEAFF. DNA of the CDR3: TGCGCCAGCAGCTTGGTAGGGGGCGGCACTGAAGCTTTCTTT.

This chain connects TRBV6-1 to TRBJ1-4; D unresolved. The length of the CDR3 is 14 residues. V was trimmed by 3 bases and J by 0 bases, leaving 5 bases between them. Germline V gene lookup returns CDR1 MNHNS and CDR2 SASEGT. The CDR3 DNA follows: TGTGCCAGCAGTGATGAGGCAACTAATGAAAAACTGTTTTTT. This gives the protein CASSDEATNEKLFF.

The chain links TRBV5-1 to TRBJ1-4, with 8 bases matching TRBD1. The length of the CDR3 is 15 residues. V lost 4 bases and J lost 3; bases outside the gene matches: 5. Germline loops: CDR1 SGHRS, CDR2 YFSETQ. The CDR3 nucleotides read TGCGCCAGCAGCCCGGGGACAGGACCTAATGAAAAACTGTTTTTT. This codes for CASSPGTGPNEKLFF.

V gene TRBV23-1 combines with J gene TRBJ1-5; the D gene is possibly TRBD1 (6 bases). TRBV23-1 counts as an open reading frame of uncertain function. Trimming took 0 bases from V and 2 from J, leaving 14 bases between them. There are 17 residues in the CDR3. The CDR3 protein is CASSQSAAGVGNQPQHF. CDR3 DNA sequence: TGCGCCAGCAGTCAATCGGCAGCAGGGGTGGGCAATCAGCCCCAGCATTTT.

The chain carries TRBV9 and TRBJ1-1; 7 bases agree with TRBD1. Germline loops: CDR1 SGDLS, CDR2 YYNGEE. The CDR3 totals 13 residues. Losses at the gene ends were 4 bases for V and 3 bases for J; bases not matched to a gene: 3. In DNA form, the CDR3 reads TGTGCCAGCAGCCGACAGGGAGACACTGAAGCTTTCTTT. Protein sequence: CASSRQGDTEAFF.

V is TRBV2 and J is TRBJ1-6, with D perhaps matching TRBD1 (6 bases). Trimming took 1 base from V and 10 from J, leaving 11 bases between them. Per germline, CDR1 SNHLY and CDR2 FYNNEI. This CDR3 has 14 amino acids. The CDR3 loop is CASSEGTRGSPLHF. CDR3 sequence (DNA): TGTGCCAGCAGTGAAGGGACAAGGGGGTCACCCCTCCACTTT.

The chain employs TRBV5-4 and TRBJ2-2; D gene ambiguous. The CDR3 is made up of 16 amino acids. V was clipped by 0 bases and J by 7 bases, with 16 bases between them. Per germline, CDR1 SGHNT and CDR2 YYREEE (reference sequence). The CDR3 coding sequence is TGTGCCAGCAGCTTGGGGGCTCGGGCAGGCCTCGGGGAGCTGTTTTTT. It is translated as CASSLGARAGLGELFF.

This clone was detected only once. The chain employs TRBV10-3 and TRBJ1-5, with D unclear. The germline CDR1 and CDR2 sequences are ENHRY and SYGVKD. The CDR3 is 14 residues long. Trimming removed 3 bases from V and 3 bases from J, with 9 bases in between. The CDR3 spells CAISEAGVNQPQHF. The CDR3 nucleotides are TGTGCCATCAGTGAAGCCGGGGTCAATCAGCCCCAGCATTTT.

This chain connects TRBV15 to TRBJ1-5, with D perhaps TRBD1 (5 bases). The length of the CDR3 is 14 residues. Per the germline V gene, CDR1 is LNHNV and CDR2 is YYDKDF (reference sequence). V shed 5 bases and J shed 6 bases, with 14 bases lying between them. CDR3 region: CATSGFRGTQPQHF. The CDR3 nucleotides read TGTGCCACCAGCGGATTTAGGGGAACTCAGCCCCAGCATTTT.

This clone was detected only a few times. The V gene is TRBV28, the J gene TRBJ2-5, with 7 bases lining up with TRBD1. The CDR3 is made up of 14 amino acids. The germline gives CDR1 MDHEN, CDR2 SYDVKM. The V and J ends lost 0 bases and 3 bases, in that order; junction bases with no gene match: 1. Here the CDR3 reads CASSLWGQKETQYF. The DNA of the CDR3 is TGTGCCAGCAGTTTATGGGGACAGAAAGAGACCCAGTACTTC.

The chain joins TRBV29-1 to TRBJ2-3; 7 bases line up with TRBD2. Germline CDR1 is SQVTM and CDR2 is ANQGSEA. The length of the CDR3 is 14 residues. The V gene end was trimmed by 5 bases and the J gene end by 2 bases; junction bases not matched to a gene: 7. CDR3 sequence (DNA): TGCAGCGTTAATGGGGGGGGAATCACAGATACGCAGTATTTT. Protein: CSVNGGGITDTQYF.

The chain couples TRBV7-3 to TRBJ1-2, with a tentative D call TRBD1 (6 bases). The CDR3 has 16 residues. Germline CDR1 reads SGHTA; CDR2 reads FQGTGA. Trimming removed 0 bases at V and 4 bases at J, with 15 bases between. Written as DNA, the CDR3 is TGTGCCAGCAGCTTAACGGGGGGCCAGCCTGGCTATGGCTACACCTTC. Its translation is CASSLTGGQPGYGYTF.

The J gene is TRBJ1-2, the V gene TRBV11-2, with D maybe TRBD1 (6 bases). The V and J ends lost 5 bases and 0 bases respectively, with 16 bases between them. In germline, CDR1 is SGHAT, CDR2 FQNNGV. This CDR3 is built from 16 residues. The CDR3 coding sequence is TGTGCCAGCAGCCCGAGGGTGGACAGTCCTAACTATGGCTACACCTTC. It specifies CASSPRVDSPNYGYTF. Drawing the rest from reference TRBV11-2 and TRBJ1-2, the complete variable domain is EAGVAQSPRYKIIEKRQSVAFWCNPISGHATLYWYQQILGQGPKLLIQFQNNGVVDDSQLPKDRFSAERLKGVDSTLKIQPAKLEDSAVYLCASSPRVDSPNYGYTFGSGTRLTVV.

V gene TRBV7-6 combines with J gene TRBJ2-3; D not resolved. Germline CDR1 and CDR2: SGHVS and FNYEAQ. This CDR3 has 14 amino acids. The ends were cut back, 0 bases at V and 0 bases at J, with 4 bases in the middle. In nucleotides, the CDR3 is TGTGCCAGCAGCTTAGCCCAGAGCACAGATACGCAGTATTTT. Translated: CASSLAQSTDTQYF.

CDR3 nucleotide sequence: TGTGCCAGCAGCCTGAGGGCAGGGGAAAACACTGAAGCTTTCTTT. Its translation: CASSLRAGENTEAFF. V is TRBV3-1 (or the pseudogene TRBV3-2) and J is TRBJ1-1; the D gene is possibly TRBD1 (6 bases). V was pared by 4 bases and J by 2 bases, with 14 bases between. This CDR3 is 15 amino acids long. CDR1 is LGHDT and CDR2 is YNNKEL in the germline V gene (reference sequence).

This chain joins TRBV5-1 and TRBJ2-2; D gene unclear. Germline-derived CDR1 and CDR2 are SGHRS and YFSETQ. This CDR3 contains 15 residues. The V end lost 5 bases, the J end lost 0 bases, and 11 bases lay between the germline ends. The CDR3 protein is CASRAKTTNTGELFF. The CDR3 nucleotides read TGCGCCAGCAGGGCGAAGACCACGAACACCGGGGAGCTGTTTTTT.

The chain couples TRBV5-1 to TRBJ2-5, with D perhaps TRBD1 (5 bases). Germline V CDR1 and CDR2: SGHRS, YFSETQ. V was clipped by 2 bases and J by 1 base, with 9 bases between them. The CDR3 is 14 residues long. CDR3 sequence reads: CASSFRVPQETQYF. Here the CDR3 DNA reads TGCGCCAGCAGCTTCAGGGTTCCCCAAGAGACCCAGTACTTC.